A single sample is the source of the 14 T cell receptor beta chains below, sequenced in a study of cytomegalovirus exposure and HLA in healthy donors. This table comes from immunoSEQ multiplex PCR, and its TCRdb copy is limited to in-frame clones, with some not included. The repertoire holds about 64,000 clones, with 75% to 90% as singletons. The sequenced material came from PBMCs. The receptors stem from a woman aged 18-29 years in good health and CMV-seronegative.

The chain employs TRBV28 and TRBJ2-1; no reliable D call. Germline values: CDR1 MDHEN, CDR2 SYDVKM. With 3 bases removed from V and 10 bases from J, the gap between germline ends came to 4 bases. The CDR3 covers 10 residues. The CDR3 bases are TGTGCCAGCAGTTTTCAGGAGCAGTTCTTC. Its protein is CASSFQEQFF.

The chain links TRBV5-1 to TRBJ1-2; 8 positions agree with TRBD1. Germline CDR1 is SGHRS and CDR2 is YFSETQ. The length of the CDR3 is 13 residues. J gave up 6 bases and V 4 bases, and 5 bases lay outside the gene matches. In DNA form, the CDR3 reads TGCGCCAGCAGCCCACAGGGGGTCGATGGCTACACCTTC. The encoded protein is CASSPQGVDGYTF.

The V and J genes are TRBV4-1 and TRBJ1-2; D ambiguous. Trimming took 0 bases from V and 4 from J, leaving 12 bases between them. The CDR3 is 15 amino acids. Germline assignment: CDR1 MGHRA and CDR2 YSYEKL. Written as DNA, the CDR3 is TGCGCCAGCAGCCAAGATTCGGTTGCGATCTATGGCTACACCTTC. It encodes CASSQDSVAIYGYTF.

The CDR3 sequence: CASSVVSGGPGANVLTF. The CDR3 nucleotides are TGTGCCAGCAGCGTAGTATCGGGGGGCCCCGGGGCCAACGTCCTGACTTTC. The V gene is TRBV9, the J gene TRBJ2-6; D possibly corresponds to TRBD2 (7 bases). Trimming removed 0 bases at V and 4 bases at J, with 14 bases between. Germline V gene data show CDR1 as SGDLS and CDR2 as YYNGEE. CDR3 size: 17 residues.

This chain joins TRBV19 and TRBJ2-7; D gene uncertain. The germline gives CDR1 LNHDA, CDR2 SQIVND (reference sequence). The CDR3 extends over 16 amino acids. Trimming pared 3 bases from V and 0 bases from J, leaving 15 bases between. CDR3 protein: CASSISAGGRSYEQYF. The CDR3 region has the DNA TGTGCCAGTAGTATCTCCGCCGGCGGCCGCTCCTACGAGCAGTACTTC.

This sequence joins TRBV5-1 and TRBJ2-1; D is ambiguous. V lost 5 bases and J lost 0, with 9 bases in between. Germline lookup yields CDR1 SGHRS and CDR2 YFSETQ. The CDR3 is made up of 14 amino acids. The CDR3 sequence: CASRPASSYNEQFF. The CDR3 region has the DNA TGCGCCAGCAGGCCGGCTAGCTCCTACAATGAGCAGTTCTTC.

The genes are TRBV7-8 and TRBJ2-5; 7 bases fit TRBD1. J gave up 2 bases and V 1 base, and 7 bases lay outside the gene matches. Per germline, CDR1 SGHVS and CDR2 FQNEAQ. The CDR3 runs to 16 residues. The CDR3 loop is CASSLDVGGRQETQYF. CDR3 sequence (DNA): TGTGCCAGCAGCTTAGACGTAGGGGGCAGACAAGAGACCCAGTACTTC.

The chain links TRBV4-2 to TRBJ1-1; D perhaps matches TRBD1 (6 bases). CDR1 LGHNA and CDR2 YNFKEQ come from the germline V gene. V gave up 4 bases and J gave up 4 bases, with 13 bases separating them. The CDR3 is 14 amino acids. DNA of the CDR3: TGTGCCAGCAGCCCACAGGGAGATACCACTGAAGCTTTCTTT. It yields the protein CASSPQGDTTEAFF.

The rearrangement links TRBV7-9 to TRBJ1-3; no clear D. The germline CDR1 and CDR2 sequences are SEHNR and FQNEAQ (reference sequence). The V end lost 3 bases, the J end lost 3 bases, and 18 bases lay between the germline ends. This CDR3 contains 17 residues. CDR3 loop: CASSFGRGPERGNTIYF. For the CDR3, the DNA is TGTGCCAGCAGCTTCGGACGGGGTCCCGAACGTGGAAACACCATATATTTT.

V and J are TRBV6-1 and TRBJ2-7; 7 bases map to TRBD1. Germline CDR1 is MNHNS and CDR2 is SASEGT. Trimming took 7 bases from V and 2 from J; bases not matched to a gene: 8. There are 14 residues in the CDR3. CDR3: CASNLRDSAYEQYF. CDR3 bases: TGTGCCAGCAACCTCCGGGACAGTGCCTACGAGCAGTACTTC.

The chain links TRBV15 to TRBJ2-5; 9 bases agree with TRBD1. After removal of 0 bases from V and 2 bases from J, the junction contained 13 bases not matched to a gene. The length of the CDR3 is 19 residues. CDR1 LNHNV and CDR2 YYDKDF come from the germline V gene (reference sequence). The CDR3: CATSRESQGAWGLQETQYF. The CDR3 DNA follows: TGTGCCACCAGCAGAGAGTCACAGGGGGCATGGGGTCTGCAAGAGACCCAGTACTTC.

The chain is built from TRBV9 and TRBJ1-6, with D possibly being TRBD1 (6 bases). Germline loops: CDR1 SGDLS, CDR2 YYNGEE. This CDR3 has 13 amino acids. The V end was cut by 3 bases, the J end by 10 bases, with 11 bases between. The CDR3 spells CASSELRGSPLHF. The CDR3 nucleotides read TGTGCCAGCAGCGAACTCAGGGGATCACCCCTCCACTTT.

V and J are TRBV7-3 and TRBJ2-2; TRBD2 agrees at 11 bases. CDR3 length: 16 residues. Germline trimming cut 6 bases from V and 0 bases from J; bases unmatched to any gene: 3. In germline, CDR1 is SGHTA, CDR2 FQGTGA. This chain's CDR3 is CASSVAGGPNTGELFF. The CDR3 DNA sequence: TGTGCCAGCAGTGTAGCGGGGGGGCCGAACACCGGGGAGCTGTTTTTT.

The V gene is TRBV7-9, the J gene TRBJ2-1; 13 bases are a match to TRBD2. This CDR3 comprises 14 residues. Germline V gene data show CDR1 as SEHNR and CDR2 as FQNEAQ (reference sequence). Germline trimming cut 3 bases from V and 10 bases from J; bases unmatched to any gene: 3. This CDR3 reads CASSFGTSGNEQFF. The CDR3 coding sequence is TGTGCCAGCAGCTTTGGGACTAGCGGGAACGAGCAGTTCTTC.